This paragraph covers one T cell receptor (beta chain) sequence. Antigen: not known. The sample comes from a study of yellow fever vaccine responses in identical twins. Germline assignment: CDR1 SGHAT and CDR2 FQDESV (reference sequence). This CDR3 spans 18 amino acids. V shed 1 base, J shed 5 bases, and the junction held 11 bases outside the gene matches. One entry per CDR3 protein, called by TCRdb with MiXCR from the RT-PCR reads. The profile shows approximately 33,000 distinct CDR3 sequences, approximately 54% of them singletons. Study-wide points: Twins reportedly showed a vaccine T cell response that seemed partly convergent and partly personalized.

The clonotype comes from a young woman who received the yellow fever vaccine. This chain connects TRBV11-1 to TRBJ2-5; TRBD2 matches at 12 bases. The sequencing here drew on T cells from blood (PBMCs), unsorted or a sorted subset (not recorded which), taken before or after yellow fever vaccination (not recorded which). The CDR3 sequence: CASSLGLAGDYGVETQYF. The CDR3 DNA reads as TGTGCCAGCAGCTTAGGACTAGCGGGAGACTATGGTGTGGAGACCCAGTACTTC. The variable domain in full, with the rest retrieved from reference TRBV11-1 and TRBJ2-5, is EAEVAQSPRYKITEKSQAVAFWCDPISGHATLYWYRQILGQGPELLVQFQDESVVDDSQLPKDRFSAERLKGVDSTLKIQPAELGDSAMYLCASSLGLAGDYGVETQYFGPGTRLLVL.